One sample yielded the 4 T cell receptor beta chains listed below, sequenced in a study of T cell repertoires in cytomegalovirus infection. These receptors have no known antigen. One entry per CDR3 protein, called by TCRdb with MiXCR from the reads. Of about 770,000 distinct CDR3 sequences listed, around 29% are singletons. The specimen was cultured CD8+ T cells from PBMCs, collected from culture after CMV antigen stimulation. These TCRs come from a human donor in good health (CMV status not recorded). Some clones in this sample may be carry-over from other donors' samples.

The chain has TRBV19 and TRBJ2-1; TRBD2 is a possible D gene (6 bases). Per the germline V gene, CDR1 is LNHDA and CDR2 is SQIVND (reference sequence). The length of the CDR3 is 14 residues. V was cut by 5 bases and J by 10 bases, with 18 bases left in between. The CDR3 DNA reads TGTGCCAGTAGTCCCGGGGGAGCGGCGGGGGAGCAGTTCTTC. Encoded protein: CASSPGGAAGEQFF.

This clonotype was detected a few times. This chain's CDR3 is CASSPTGGEFYEQYV. CDR3 nucleotides: TGTGCCAGCAGTCCCACGGGTGGGGAGTTCTACGAGCAGTACGTC. V is TRBV28 and J is TRBJ2-7, with D possibly being TRBD2 (5 bases). The germline V and J ends were trimmed by 5 bases and 3 bases, with 17 bases remaining between them. The germline V gene encodes CDR1 MDHEN and CDR2 SYDVKM. The CDR3 contains 15 residues.

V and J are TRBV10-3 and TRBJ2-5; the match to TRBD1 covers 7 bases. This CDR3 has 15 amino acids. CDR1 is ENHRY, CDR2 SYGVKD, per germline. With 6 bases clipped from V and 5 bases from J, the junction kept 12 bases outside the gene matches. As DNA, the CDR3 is TGTGCCATCAGGGAGCCGAGGGGGCGATCGGAGACCCAGTACTTC. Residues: CAIREPRGRSETQYF.

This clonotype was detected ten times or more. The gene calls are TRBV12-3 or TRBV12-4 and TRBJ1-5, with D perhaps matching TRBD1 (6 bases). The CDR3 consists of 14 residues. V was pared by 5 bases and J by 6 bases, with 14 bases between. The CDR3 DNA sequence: TGTGCCAGCAGTGGGCAGGGGAGGATTCAGCCCCAGCATTTT. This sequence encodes CASSGQGRIQPQHF.